This T cell receptor beta chain originates from a study of blood T cells in healthy people across ages. Alongside a J-beta primer mix, a sample-barcoded 5' primer served in a second PCR lasting about 7 to 11 cycles. TCRdb redid the calling of the 5' RACE reads with MiXCR, one entry per CDR3 protein. The repertoire has about 620,000 distinct CDR3 sequences, under 65% of them found once; the top ten carry about 13%. The junction had 13 bases not matched to a gene; V was cut back by 5 bases and J by 6 bases. Per germline, CDR1 SGHTA and CDR2 FQGNSA. The length of the CDR3 is 16 residues. The receptor was derived from a woman aged 80 or over in good health. The chain combines TRBV7-2 with TRBJ2-3; 8 bases line up with TRBD2. Material: blood. Here the CDR3 DNA reads TGTGCCAGCAGCCGAATAGCGGGGTACTCACCCGATACGCAGTATTTT. This sequence encodes CASSRIAGYSPDTQYF.